Listed here are 8 T cell receptor beta chains from one sample, sequenced in a study of cytomegalovirus exposure and HLA in healthy donors. Generated by immunoSEQ multiplex PCR, the TCRdb table keeps only in-frame clones and is missing some. The sample contains about 73,000 clones, roughly 90% of which appear only once. Sequencing input: PBMCs. All receptors come from a woman under 30 in good health and CMV-seropositive.

The chain carries TRBV29-1 and TRBJ2-7, with D maybe TRBD1 (6 bases). CDR1 is SQVTM, CDR2 ANQGSEA, per germline. V was clipped by 8 bases and J by 1 base, with 18 bases between them. There are 14 residues in the CDR3. The CDR3 is CSCTPGTRSYEQYF. The CDR3 DNA is TGCAGCTGCACCCCCGGGACAAGATCCTACGAGCAGTACTTC.

This chain connects TRBV18 to TRBJ1-3, with unresolved D. The CDR3 contains 15 residues. Germline V gene lookup returns CDR1 KGHSH and CDR2 LQKENI. V was cut by 3 bases and J by 6 bases, with 15 bases left in between. DNA for the CDR3: TGTGCCAGCTCACCTCTGTCGGGTCTCGCAAACACCATATATTTT. Translated: CASSPLSGLANTIYF.

This sequence joins TRBV10-1 and TRBJ1-1; tentatively, D is TRBD1 (5 bases). Trimming shortened V by 4 bases and J by 5 bases, and 11 bases separated the two germline ends. Germline CDR1 is WNHNN and CDR2 is SYGVQD (reference sequence). The CDR3 extends over 13 amino acids. The CDR3 sequence is CASSGQPGTEAFF. The DNA of the CDR3 is TGCGCCAGCAGTGGTCAGCCAGGGACTGAAGCTTTCTTT.

This sequence joins TRBV6-1 and TRBJ2-4, with a weak D call TRBD1 (6 bases). V lost 1 base and J lost 4, with 8 bases in between. Germline V gene sequence: CDR1 MNHNS, CDR2 SASEGT. The CDR3 totals 14 residues. CDR3 region: CASSEETGKNIQYF. DNA for the CDR3: TGTGCCAGCAGTGAAGAGACAGGAAAAAACATTCAGTACTTC.

J is TRBJ2-1 and V is TRBV2, with no clear D. CDR3 size: 14 residues. Germline-derived CDR1 and CDR2 are SNHLY and FYNNEI. V dropped 5 bases and J dropped 0 bases, with 8 bases sitting between them. DNA for the CDR3: TGTGCCAGCAGTCCGGTAAGCTCCTACAATGAGCAGTTCTTC. This codes for CASSPVSSYNEQFF.

The gene calls are TRBV28 and TRBJ1-2; 10 bases agree with TRBD1. Germline V gives CDR1 MDHEN, CDR2 SYDVKM. Losses at the gene ends were 10 bases for V and 5 bases for J; bases not matched to a gene: 4. The CDR3 is 12 amino acids. CDR3 sequence: CATAGQGYGYTF. Written as DNA, the CDR3 is TGTGCCACGGCGGGACAGGGGTATGGCTACACCTTC.

V gene TRBV9 combines with J gene TRBJ2-1; 12 bases are shared with TRBD1. CDR3 length: 18 amino acids. Per germline, CDR1 SGDLS and CDR2 YYNGEE. With V trimmed by 0 bases and J by 3 bases, 7 bases remained unmatched. The DNA for the CDR3 is TGTGCCAGCAGCGTAGGAGGGACAGGGGGCCTCTTCTACAATGAGCAGTTCTTC. This sequence encodes CASSVGGTGGLFYNEQFF.

This chain links TRBV30 with TRBJ1-1; 7 nucleotides match TRBD1. This CDR3 has 13 amino acids. V was pared by 2 bases and J by 2 bases, with 2 bases of the junction left unmatched. CDR1 and CDR2 (germline): GTSNPN, SVGIG (reference sequence). The CDR3 coding sequence is TGTGCCTGGAGTACAGGGGTAAACACTGAAGCTTTCTTT. Amino acids: CAWSTGVNTEAFF.